One sample yielded the 32 T cell receptor beta chains listed below, sequenced in a study of T cells in Graves' hyperthyroidism and ophthalmopathy. Template material for amplifying TCR beta CDR3 regions consisted of RNA transcripts. A set of HTBI primers served as the primers for a first-round RT-PCR of the TCR CDR3. TCRdb passed the multiplex PCR reads through MiXCR, listing each CDR3 protein once. The profile covers 500,000 to 800,000 distinct CDR3 sequences, with about 14% appearing a single time and approximately 12% taken by the ten largest. Sequencing input: blood. These receptors came from a woman between 45 and 60 years old with Graves' ophthalmopathy.

Ten or more counts support this clonotype. This chain joins TRBV2 and TRBJ2-2, with 8 bases matching TRBD2. V lost 4 bases to trimming and J lost 7 bases; unmatched junction nucleotides: 11. The length of the CDR3 is 16 residues. CDR1 is SNHLY, CDR2 FYNNEI, per germline. CDR3 sequence: CASSVLPGGPNGELFF. DNA of the CDR3: TGTGCCAGCAGTGTTCTCCCGGGAGGGCCAAACGGGGAGCTGTTTTTT.

This clonotype was seen ten or more times. The rearrangement uses TRBV2 and TRBJ2-1; TRBD2 is a possible D gene (6 bases). The CDR3 length is 13 residues. Trimming shortened V by 5 bases and J by 3 bases, and 8 bases separated the two germline ends. Germline V gene data show CDR1 as SNHLY and CDR2 as FYNNEI. The CDR3, as DNA: TGTGCCAGCAGTACGGGAGACTACAATGAGCAGTTCTTC. This translates into CASSTGDYNEQFF.

The CDR3 reads CASSPLSAVGNTEAFF. Written as DNA, the CDR3 is TGTGCCAGCTCACCGTTATCTGCCGTGGGGAACACTGAAGCTTTCTTT. The V call is TRBV18, the J call TRBJ1-1; unclear D gene. Germline lookup yields CDR1 KGHSH and CDR2 LQKENI. CDR3 length: 16 residues. Trimming left V 3 bases short and J 1 base short, with 15 bases between.

This clonotype was observed many times. This chain uses TRBV2 with TRBJ2-3, with 7 bases identical to TRBD2. The CDR3 is made up of 16 amino acids. Losses at the gene ends were 3 bases for V and 1 base for J; bases not matched to a gene: 7. Germline lookup yields CDR1 SNHLY and CDR2 FYNNEI. CDR3 sequence reads: CASSDGFSGRTDTQYF. As DNA, the CDR3 is TGTGCCAGCAGTGATGGCTTTAGCGGGCGCACAGATACGCAGTATTTT.

The rearrangement joins TRBV20-1 to TRBJ1-5; 10 nucleotides match TRBD1. Germline V gives CDR1 DFQATT, CDR2 SNEGSKA (reference sequence). This CDR3 comprises 19 residues. With V trimmed by 0 bases and J by 2 bases, 13 bases remained unmatched. CDR3 region: CSARDSETGGNSGNQPQHF. CDR3 in DNA: TGCAGTGCTAGAGACTCCGAGACAGGGGGCAATAGTGGCAATCAGCCCCAGCATTTT.

The rearrangement links TRBV7-9 to TRBJ2-7; either TRBD1 or TRBD2 may supply D (5 bases each). Between the trimmed V and J ends, which lost 5 bases and 2 bases, there was a span of 13 bases. The germline gives CDR1 SEHNR, CDR2 FQNEAQ (reference sequence). The CDR3 is 14 amino acids. The CDR3 sequence: CASSPPGPAYEQYF. CDR3 in DNA: TGTGCCAGCAGCCCCCCGGGACCCGCCTACGAGCAGTACTTC.

V is TRBV27 and J is TRBJ2-4, with D hard to call. The V gene's germline CDR1 is MNHEY and CDR2 SMNVEV (reference sequence). Trimming removed 5 bases at V and 0 bases at J, with 14 bases between. CDR3 length: 16 amino acids. CDR3 DNA: TGTGCCAGCAGTCCCGGACCCAATCTAGCCAAAAACATTCAGTACTTC. It codes for CASSPGPNLAKNIQYF.

This clonotype has a count of ten or more. V is TRBV12-3 or TRBV12-4 and J is TRBJ1-6, with 7 bases fitting TRBD1. The length of the CDR3 is 14 residues. The V gene end was trimmed by 6 bases and the J gene end by 10 bases; junction bases not matched to a gene: 9. Here the CDR3 DNA reads TGTGCCAGCAGGCCCCAATTACAGGGGTCACCCCTCCACTTT. It yields the protein CASRPQLQGSPLHF.

This clonotype was seen ten or more times. The rearrangement joins TRBV29-1 to TRBJ2-1; 9 bases agree with TRBD2. The CDR3 spans 19 residues. V lost 0 bases, J lost 0 bases, and 12 bases stayed unmatched. The germline V gene encodes CDR1 SQVTM and CDR2 ANQGSEA. In DNA, the CDR3 is TGCAGCGTTGAAGATCTGGCTAGCGGGATCCTCAGCTCCTACAATGAGCAGTTCTTC. Encoded protein: CSVEDLASGILSSYNEQFF.

This clonotype was observed a few times. The rearrangement uses TRBV19 and TRBJ2-3; no clear D. This CDR3 has 16 residues. Trimming removed 3 bases from V and 8 bases from J, with 21 bases in between. The germline CDR1 and CDR2 sequences are LNHDA and SQIVND (reference sequence). DNA of the CDR3: TGTGCCAGTAGTATCACAAGGGAAGCCTTCAGAGGTACGCAGTATTTT. It yields the protein CASSITREAFRGTQYF. Variable domain in full (rest from reference TRBV19 and TRBJ2-3): DGGITQSPKYLFRKEGQNVTLSCEQNLNHDAMYWYRQDPGQGLRLIYYSQIVNDFQKGDIAEGYSVSREKKESFPLTVTSAQKNPTAFYLCASSITREAFRGTQYFGPGTRLTVL.

This chain connects TRBV5-1 to TRBJ2-1; 7 bases map to TRBD1. V trimming: 3 bases; J trimming: 3 bases; junction bases outside the gene matches: 9. The CDR3 sequence is 16 residues long. Germline V gene sequence: CDR1 SGHRS, CDR2 YFSETQ. The CDR3 DNA sequence: TGCGCCAGCAGCTCCTCCGGGACAGCAATCTACAATGAGCAGTTCTTC. It yields the protein CASSSSGTAIYNEQFF.

This clonotype was observed a few times. V usage is TRBV5-1 and J usage is TRBJ2-5; 11 bases are shared with TRBD2. The J segment lost 1 base and the V segment lost 6 bases, leaving 11 bases of the junction unmatched. The CDR3 has 17 amino acids. Germline CDR1 SGHRS, CDR2 YFSETQ. The CDR3 DNA reads TGCGCCAGCAACCCCGTGCTCGGGACTAGCGGCCAAGAGACCCAGTACTTC. It translates to CASNPVLGTSGQETQYF. The variable domain in full, completed from reference TRBV5-1 and TRBJ2-5, reads KAGVTQTPRYLIKTRGQQVTLSCSPISGHRSVSWYQQTPGQGLQFLFEYFSETQRNKGNFPGRFSGRQFSNSRSEMNVSTLELGDSALYLCASNPVLGTSGQETQYFGPGTRLLVL.

This clonotype was counted ten times or more. This sequence joins TRBV10-3 and TRBJ2-5; 13 bases match TRBD2. The germline gives CDR1 ENHRY, CDR2 SYGVKD. This CDR3 is built from 15 residues. Trimming took 7 bases from V and 3 from J; bases not matched to a gene: 5. The CDR3 DNA follows: TGTGCCATCAACAAAGGACTAGCGGGAGAAGAGACCCAGTACTTC. This codes for CAINKGLAGEETQYF.

This clonotype was seen ten or more times. This chain connects TRBV7-9 to TRBJ2-1, with 8 bases aligning to TRBD1. CDR1 SEHNR and CDR2 FQNEAQ come from the germline V gene (reference sequence). The CDR3 sequence is 15 residues long. Unmatched junction bases numbered 7, after V lost 5 bases and J lost 4 bases. The CDR3 protein is CASSEQGVAYNEQFF. The CDR3 DNA is TGTGCCAGCAGCGAACAGGGGGTGGCTTACAATGAGCAGTTCTTC.

V is TRBV20-1 and J is TRBJ2-1; TRBD2 matches at 9 bases. Trimming removed 8 bases from V and 2 bases from J; junction bases left unmatched: 4. This CDR3 contains 13 residues. The germline CDR1 and CDR2 sequences are DFQATT and SNEGSKA (reference sequence). The CDR3 here is CSPIAGAYNEQFF. The CDR3 DNA reads TGCAGTCCAATAGCGGGAGCCTACAATGAGCAGTTCTTC.

This clonotype was recorded at least ten times. The chain couples TRBV3-2 to TRBJ2-3; whether TRBD2, the table's D call, matches the DNA was not checked. TRBV3-2 has pseudogene status. CDR3 length: 19 amino acids. Here the CDR3 DNA reads TGTGCCAGCAGCCAAGGGACCGCGATTCTAGCGGGAGTCGAAGATACGCAGTATTTT. Translating it yields CASSQGTAILAGVEDTQYF.

V and J are TRBV9 and TRBJ2-4; maybe TRBD2 (6 bases). Germline lookup yields CDR1 SGDLS and CDR2 YYNGEE. Trimming stripped 0 bases from V and 5 bases from J, with 21 bases between. The CDR3 totals 18 residues. The CDR3 loop reads CASSVAGGIHKLENIQYF. CDR3 coding DNA: TGTGCCAGCAGCGTAGCTGGGGGGATCCACAAACTCGAAAACATTCAGTACTTC.

This clonotype was seen many times. V is TRBV20-1 and J is TRBJ2-1; TRBD1 matches at 9 bases. The CDR3 length is 16 residues. V lost 3 bases to trimming and J lost 0 bases; unmatched junction nucleotides: 6. Germline CDR1 DFQATT, CDR2 SNEGSKA (reference sequence). The DNA of the CDR3 is TGCAGTGCTAGCCTTACGACAGGGGGCTCCTACAATGAGCAGTTCTTC. Protein: CSASLTTGGSYNEQFF.

The chain links TRBV12-3 or TRBV12-4 to TRBJ1-3; unclear D gene. V lost 2 bases and J 0 bases, leaving 11 bases between the germline ends. This CDR3 is built from 16 residues. CDR3: CASSLLRQSSGNTIYF. CDR3 bases: TGTGCCAGCAGTTTACTTAGGCAGAGCTCTGGAAACACCATATATTTT.

This clonotype was detected once. The chain joins TRBV6-5 to TRBJ1-1; TRBD1 matches 8 bases. Germline CDR1 is MNHEY and CDR2 is SVGAGI. J gave up 11 bases and V 2 bases, and 7 bases lay outside the gene matches. There are 13 residues in the CDR3. This CDR3 reads CASSYAGGQGAFF. The CDR3 nucleotides read TGTGCCAGCAGTTACGCAGGGGGCCAGGGGGCTTTCTTT.

The chain is built from TRBV6-5 and TRBJ1-2; D gene unclear. Trimming left V 2 bases short and J 2 bases short, with 6 bases between. The germline V gene has CDR1 MNHEY and CDR2 SVGAGI. The CDR3 runs 13 residues. This chain's CDR3 is CASSYKHNYGYTF. CDR3 bases: TGTGCCAGCAGTTACAAGCACAACTATGGCTACACCTTC.

The V call is TRBV20-1, the J call TRBJ2-7; the D is unclear. V lost 3 bases and J lost 6, with 9 bases in between. The CDR3 sequence is 11 residues long. Germline CDR1 DFQATT, CDR2 SNEGSKA (reference sequence). CDR3 sequence (DNA): TGCAGTGCTAGTCTCGGCAGCGAGCAGTACTTC. Protein: CSASLGSEQYF.

This clonotype was observed at least ten times. The chain recombines TRBV5-1 with TRBJ1-2; TRBD1 might be the D (5 bases). Germline lookup yields CDR1 SGHRS and CDR2 YFSETQ. The CDR3 totals 14 residues. Trimming stripped 0 bases from V and 4 bases from J, with 10 bases between. The CDR3 DNA sequence: TGCGCCAGCAGCTTGGCCACAGGCAGCTATGGCTACACCTTC. It specifies CASSLATGSYGYTF.

This clonotype was observed a few times. The V and J genes are TRBV10-3 and TRBJ1-4, with 7 bases fitting TRBD1. Germline CDR1 ENHRY, CDR2 SYGVKD. The CDR3 totals 12 residues. With 6 bases clipped from V and 6 bases from J, the junction kept 1 base outside the gene matches. CDR3 in amino acids: CAISTGDEKLFF. The CDR3 DNA sequence: TGTGCCATCAGCACAGGGGATGAAAAACTGTTTTTT.

This clonotype has at least ten counts. V usage is TRBV30 and J usage is TRBJ2-7; 7 nucleotides match TRBD1. The CDR3 has 13 residues. Trimming cost V 2 bases and J 5 bases; bases outside gene matches: 6. Looked up from germline, CDR1 is GTSNPN and CDR2 is SVGIG (reference sequence). The CDR3, as DNA: TGTGCCTGGAGTAGAGGGGGCGACGACGAGCAGTACTTC. Translated, it gives CAWSRGGDDEQYF.

This clonotype appeared many times. V and J are TRBV28 and TRBJ1-2, with unresolved D. The CDR3 length is 14 residues. Germline CDR1 is MDHEN and CDR2 is SYDVKM. Trimming stripped 8 bases from V and 0 bases from J, with 13 bases between. CDR3: CASGSGGANYGYTF. In DNA form, the CDR3 reads TGTGCCAGCGGAAGTGGCGGAGCTAACTATGGCTACACCTTC.

This clonotype was detected many times. Written as DNA, the CDR3 is TGTGCCAGCAGCTCCGGGACTAGCGGGACGGTCAATGAGCAGTTCTTC. It yields the protein CASSSGTSGTVNEQFF. The rearrangement joins TRBV7-3 to TRBJ2-1; 13 nucleotides line up with TRBD2. J was trimmed by 6 bases and V by 4 bases; bases with no gene match: 6. The CDR3 spans 16 residues. The V gene's germline CDR1 is SGHTA and CDR2 FQGTGA. The complete variable domain, with remaining parts taken from reference TRBV7-3 and TRBJ2-1, reads GAGVSQTPSNKVTEKGKYVELRCDPISGHTALYWYRQSLGQGPEFLIYFQGTGAADDSGLPNDRFFAVRPEGSVSTLKIQRTERGDSAVYLCASSSGTSGTVNEQFFGPGTRLTVL.

The V call is TRBV10-3, the J call TRBJ2-6; D is uncertain. The CDR3 totals 17 residues. Germline CDR1 is ENHRY and CDR2 is SYGVKD. V was trimmed by 5 bases and J by 0 bases, leaving 14 bases between them. The CDR3 loop is CAISPRTASSGANVLTF. Written as DNA, the CDR3 is TGTGCCATCAGTCCCCGGACCGCGAGCTCTGGGGCCAACGTCCTGACTTTC.

In this sample, this clonotype turned up a few times. The genes are TRBV3-1 and TRBJ2-2; D remains ambiguous. Trimming shortened V by 4 bases and J by 1 base, and 13 bases separated the two germline ends. Germline CDR1 reads LGHDT; CDR2 reads YNNKEL (reference sequence). The CDR3 consists of 16 residues. This CDR3 is CASSPSGWGNTGELFF. The CDR3 DNA reads as TGTGCCAGCAGCCCCTCCGGGTGGGGGAACACCGGGGAGCTGTTTTTT.

This clonotype was seen at least ten times. DNA of the CDR3: TGCAGTGCAGGACCCCGGGCTGTCTACAATGAGCAGTTCTTC. Protein sequence: CSAGPRAVYNEQFF. J is TRBJ2-1 and V is TRBV20-1; unclear D gene. The CDR3 consists of 14 residues. Germline loops: CDR1 DFQATT, CDR2 SNEGSKA (reference sequence). Trimming took off 6 bases at V and 3 bases at J, with 15 bases between the two ends.

This clonotype appeared many times. This chain uses TRBV5-1 with TRBJ1-2; a weak D match, TRBD1 (5 bases). Trimming took 4 bases from V and 7 from J, leaving 8 bases between them. CDR3 length: 11 residues. CDR1 and CDR2 from the germline V gene are SGHRS and YFSETQ. DNA of the CDR3: TGCGCCAGCAGCGAGGGACTTGGCTACACCTTC. This translates into CASSEGLGYTF.

The CDR3 DNA sequence: TGCAGTGCTAGAAAGGGACAGGGGAAGTTCTTC. Translated, it gives CSARKGQGKFF. The V call is TRBV20-1, the J call TRBJ2-1; 10 nucleotides line up with TRBD1. Germline-derived CDR1 and CDR2 are DFQATT and SNEGSKA (reference sequence). J lost 14 bases, V lost 2 bases, and 3 bases had no gene match. The CDR3 contains 11 residues.